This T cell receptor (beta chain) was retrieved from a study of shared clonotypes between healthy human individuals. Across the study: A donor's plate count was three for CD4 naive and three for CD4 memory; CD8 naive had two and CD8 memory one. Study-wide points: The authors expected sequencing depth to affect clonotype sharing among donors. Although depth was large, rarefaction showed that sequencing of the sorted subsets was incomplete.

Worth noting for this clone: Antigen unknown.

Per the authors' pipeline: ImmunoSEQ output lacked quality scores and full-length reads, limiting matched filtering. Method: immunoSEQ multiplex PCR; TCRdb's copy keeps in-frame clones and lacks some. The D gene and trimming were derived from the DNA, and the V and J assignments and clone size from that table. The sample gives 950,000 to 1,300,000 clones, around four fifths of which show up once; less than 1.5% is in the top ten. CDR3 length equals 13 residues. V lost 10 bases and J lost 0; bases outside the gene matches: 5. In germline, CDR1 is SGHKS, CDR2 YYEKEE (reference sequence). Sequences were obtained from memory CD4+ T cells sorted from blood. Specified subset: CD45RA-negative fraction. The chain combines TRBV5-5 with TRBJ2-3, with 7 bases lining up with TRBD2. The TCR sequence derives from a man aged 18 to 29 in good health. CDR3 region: CAWGGSSTDTQYF. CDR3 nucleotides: TGTGCCTGGGGGGGATCTAGCACAGATACGCAGTATTTT.